The 26 T cell receptor beta chains reported below all come from one sample, sequenced in a study of identical twins. One entry per CDR3 protein results from TCRdb running MiXCR on the 5' RACE reads. The table has 1.5 million to 2 million distinct CDR3 sequences, 32% seen once. Sequencing used cord blood. The source is a newborn girl in good health.

This clonotype was recorded only once. The rearrangement links TRBV28 to TRBJ2-5; D gene uncertain. The CDR3 has 16 amino acids. Looked up from germline, CDR1 is MDHEN and CDR2 is SYDVKM. Trimming took off 5 bases at V and 1 base at J, with 17 bases between the two ends. Written as DNA, the CDR3 is TGTGCCAGCAGTCTCCACGTGACTGGGTTCCAAGAGACCCAGTACTTC. This gives the protein CASSLHVTGFQETQYF.

This clonotype has ten or more counts. The chain has TRBV6-5 and TRBJ2-5; no definite D call. The CDR3 is 11 residues long. Germline V CDR1 and CDR2: MNHEY, SVGAGI. Trimming removed 0 bases from V and 7 bases from J, with 3 bases in between. CDR3 nucleotide sequence: TGTGCCAGCAGTTACTCGGGGACCCAGTACTTC. It is translated as CASSYSGTQYF.

V and J are TRBV28 and TRBJ1-1; D is uncertain. The CDR3 covers 14 residues. Germline V gene sequence: CDR1 MDHEN, CDR2 SYDVKM. The germline V and J ends were trimmed by 2 bases and 1 base, with 8 bases remaining between them. CDR3 coding DNA: TGTGCCAGCAGTTTACTTCAACCGAACACTGAAGCTTTCTTT. Its protein is CASSLLQPNTEAFF.

This clonotype was detected only a few times. The CDR3 here is CASLSGRFEGTEAFF. The CDR3 DNA follows: TGTGCCAGTCTTAGTGGAAGGTTTGAGGGCACTGAAGCTTTCTTT. The rearrangement joins TRBV19 to TRBJ1-1; no definite D call. CDR3 size: 15 residues. The V gene's germline CDR1 is LNHDA and CDR2 SQIVND (reference sequence). V lost 8 bases and J 4 bases, leaving 20 bases between the germline ends.

This clonotype was seen at least ten times. This chain joins TRBV29-1 and TRBJ1-2; D uncertain. Trimming took 4 bases from V and 6 from J, leaving 3 bases between them. Per the germline V gene, CDR1 is SQVTM and CDR2 is ANQGSEA. CDR3 length equals 9 residues. CDR3 DNA: TGCAGCGTTGTAAATGGCTACACCTTC. This translates into CSVVNGYTF. The complete variable domain, with remaining parts taken from reference TRBV29-1 and TRBJ1-2, reads SAVISQKPSRDICQRGTSLTIQCQVDSQVTMMFWYRQQPGQSLTLIATANQGSEATYESGFVIDKFPISRPNLTFSTLTVSNMSPEDSSIYLCSVVNGYTFGSGTRLTVV.

This clonotype has just a few counts. The chain uses TRBV20-1 and TRBJ1-2; 7 nucleotides line up with TRBD1. CDR1 and CDR2 (germline): DFQATT, SNEGSKA (reference sequence). This CDR3 has 14 residues. The J segment lost 8 bases and the V segment lost 3 bases, leaving 12 bases of the junction unmatched. The CDR3 spells CSARRPTDRAGYTF. The CDR3 bases are TGCAGTGCTAGGCGCCCCACTGACAGGGCGGGCTACACCTTC.

The chain carries TRBV20-1 and TRBJ2-1, with TRBD2 matching over 7 bases. Trimming removed 0 bases from V and 5 bases from J; junction bases left unmatched: 10. Germline-derived CDR1 and CDR2 are DFQATT and SNEGSKA (reference sequence). The CDR3 contains 16 residues. CDR3 sequence: CSARDGGSFEHNEQFF. The CDR3 region has the DNA TGCAGTGCTAGAGACGGCGGGAGCTTCGAACACAATGAGCAGTTCTTC.

The sample holds a few counts of this clonotype. The chain combines TRBV6-6 with TRBJ2-5; 9 bases are a match to TRBD1. This CDR3 region has 12 residues. The V gene end was trimmed by 10 bases and the J gene end by 2 bases; junction bases not matched to a gene: 2. Germline V lookup: CDR1 MNHNY, CDR2 SVGAGI (reference sequence). CDR3 in DNA: TGTGCCACAGGACAGGGGCAAGAGACCCAGTACTTC. Translation: CATGQGQETQYF.

V usage is TRBV20-1 and J usage is TRBJ1-5; unclear D gene. The CDR3 covers 16 residues. V lost 4 bases, J lost 0 bases, and 16 bases lay in between. Germline V gene sequence: CDR1 DFQATT, CDR2 SNEGSKA (reference sequence). The CDR3 sequence: CSATQSRPYSNQPQHF. CDR3 nucleotide sequence: TGCAGTGCTACCCAAAGCCGACCATATAGCAATCAGCCCCAGCATTTT.

This clonotype has a count of ten or more. The J gene is TRBJ2-3, the V gene TRBV5-1; no reliable D call. V lost 7 bases, J lost 2 bases, and 11 bases lay in between. The CDR3 has 13 amino acids. CDR1 SGHRS and CDR2 YFSETQ come from the germline V gene. CDR3 coding DNA: TGCGCCAGCCGCGAGAGGCCCACAGATACGCAGTATTTT. It translates to CASRERPTDTQYF.

This clonotype was detected only a few times. The gene calls are TRBV28 and TRBJ2-2, with 8 bases that match TRBD1. Germline V lookup: CDR1 MDHEN, CDR2 SYDVKM. V was clipped by 8 bases and J by 5 bases; unmatched bases: 7. CDR3 length: 14 amino acids. The CDR3 reads CASRSQGATGELFF. As DNA, the CDR3 is TGTGCCAGCCGCTCTCAGGGGGCTACCGGGGAGCTGTTTTTT.

The V call is TRBV12-3 or TRBV12-4, the J call TRBJ2-1; unclear D gene. This CDR3 spans 14 amino acids. V shed 5 bases and J shed 4 bases, with 12 bases lying between them. CDR3 residues: CASSVRLLYNEQFF. The CDR3 DNA reads TGTGCCAGCAGTGTGCGCCTCTTATACAATGAGCAGTTCTTC.

The V call is TRBV7-9, the J call TRBJ2-7; D possibly uses TRBD1 or TRBD2 (5 bases each). Between the trimmed V and J ends, which lost 5 bases and 3 bases, there was a span of 20 bases. Germline V gives CDR1 SEHNR, CDR2 FQNEAQ (reference sequence). The length of the CDR3 is 16 residues. The CDR3 loop is CASSTRAPGPFYEQYF. CDR3 coding DNA: TGTGCCAGCAGCACTAGGGCCCCGGGGCCCTTCTACGAGCAGTACTTC. Using reference TRBV7-9 and TRBJ2-7 for the parts outside the CDR3, the full variable domain is DTGVSQNPRHKITKRGQNVTFRCDPISEHNRLYWYRQTLGQGPEFLTYFQNEAQLEKSRLLSDRFSAERPKGSFSTLEIQRTEQGDSAMYLCASSTRAPGPFYEQYFGPGTRLTVT.

J is TRBJ1-6 and V is TRBV5-1; 10 positions match TRBD1. V trimming: 0 bases; J trimming: 8 bases; junction bases outside the gene matches: 2. Per germline, CDR1 SGHRS and CDR2 YFSETQ. This CDR3 is built from 15 residues. The CDR3: CASSLAGTGDSPLHF. The DNA of the CDR3 is TGCGCCAGCAGCTTGGCCGGGACAGGGGATTCACCCCTCCACTTT. The variable domain in full, with the rest retrieved from reference TRBV5-1 and TRBJ1-6, is KAGVTQTPRYLIKTRGQQVTLSCSPISGHRSVSWYQQTPGQGLQFLFEYFSETQRNKGNFPGRFSGRQFSNSRSEMNVSTLELGDSALYLCASSLAGTGDSPLHFGNGTRLTVT.

The chain uses TRBV10-3 and TRBJ2-5, with unresolved D. This CDR3 spans 17 amino acids. Trimming pared 0 bases from V and 11 bases from J, leaving 25 bases between. The germline CDR1 and CDR2 sequences are ENHRY and SYGVKD. The DNA of the CDR3 is TGTGCCATCAGTGAGTCGACATTCCGGGTATCCTACAATGAGCAGTACTTC. Amino acid sequence: CAISESTFRVSYNEQYF.

The chain couples TRBV6-5 to TRBJ2-5, with TRBD1 identical over 7 bases. The CDR3 has 14 amino acids. The V segment lost 5 bases and the J segment 5 bases; nucleotides outside the gene matches: 8. Germline CDR1 and CDR2: MNHEY and SVGAGI. The CDR3 region has the DNA TGTGCCAGCAGTCGCGTCGGGACAGATGAGACCCAGTACTTC. This encodes CASSRVGTDETQYF.

This clonotype was detected ten times or more. The gene calls are TRBV3-1 and TRBJ2-1, with D possibly matching TRBD2 (6 bases). This CDR3 has 13 residues. From germline, CDR1 is LGHDT and CDR2 YNNKEL (reference sequence). V dropped 4 bases and J dropped 7 bases, with 11 bases sitting between them. The CDR3 region has the DNA TGTGCCAGCAGCCCTAGACTAGTGAATGAGCAGTTCTTC. Amino acids: CASSPRLVNEQFF.

CDR3 sequence (DNA): TGCAGTGCCACTCCAGTGCGGGGACTAGCGTCACAACAAGAGACCCAGTACTTC. Translation: CSATPVRGLASQQETQYF. J is TRBJ2-5 and V is TRBV20-1; TRBD2 matches at 10 bases. The CDR3 extends over 18 amino acids. Trimming cost V 6 bases and J 2 bases; bases outside gene matches: 18. Germline V gives CDR1 DFQATT, CDR2 SNEGSKA (reference sequence).

The chain uses TRBV12-3 or TRBV12-4 and TRBJ1-6; the D is unclear. The CDR3 runs 15 residues. The germline V and J ends were trimmed by 2 bases and 7 bases, with 12 bases remaining between them. The CDR3: CASSLTPLGNSPLHF. DNA for the CDR3: TGTGCCAGCAGTTTAACGCCATTAGGAAATTCACCCCTCCACTTT.

This clonotype was counted at least ten times. The rearrangement uses TRBV12-3 or TRBV12-4 and TRBJ2-5; maybe TRBD1 (5 bases). The CDR3 is 15 residues long. V lost 5 bases, J lost 0 bases, and 13 bases lay in between. The DNA for the CDR3 is TGTGCCAGCAGTCCCCGACAGACATACCAAGAGACCCAGTACTTC. This sequence encodes CASSPRQTYQETQYF.

The chain couples TRBV6-2 or TRBV6-3 to TRBJ1-5; D perhaps matches TRBD1 (6 bases). Germline V gene lookup returns CDR1 MNHEY and CDR2 SVGEGT. The V end lost 2 bases, the J end lost 1 base, and 12 bases lay between the germline ends. This CDR3 region has 16 residues. The CDR3 here is CASSYNRALSNQPQHF. CDR3 DNA: TGTGCCAGCAGTTACAACAGGGCCTTGAGCAATCAGCCCCAGCATTTT.

This clonotype was counted a few times. The V gene is TRBV6-2 or TRBV6-3, the J gene TRBJ1-2, with TRBD1 matching 9 bases. Germline V gene lookup returns CDR1 MNHEY and CDR2 SVGEGT. CDR3 size: 14 residues. Trimming removed 4 bases from V and 4 bases from J; junction bases left unmatched: 4. The CDR3 loop reads CASSWDREVYGYTF. The CDR3 bases are TGTGCCAGCAGTTGGGACAGGGAGGTCTATGGCTACACCTTC.

This chain connects TRBV5-1 to TRBJ1-2; TRBD1 matches at 7 bases. Germline-derived CDR1 and CDR2 are SGHRS and YFSETQ. V dropped 4 bases and J dropped 4; count of bases not matched to a gene: 4. This CDR3 region has 13 residues. The CDR3 loop is CASSETGVYGYTF. CDR3 sequence (DNA): TGCGCCAGCAGCGAAACAGGGGTCTATGGCTACACCTTC.

The chain combines TRBV24-1 with TRBJ2-3; TRBD2 matches 10 bases. Unmatched junction bases numbered 5, after V lost 1 base and J lost 2 bases. Germline V lookup: CDR1 KGHDR, CDR2 SFDVKD. The CDR3 extends over 17 amino acids. CDR3 in amino acids: CATSDFPSGRATDTQYF. The CDR3 DNA follows: TGTGCCACCAGTGATTTCCCCAGCGGGAGGGCCACAGATACGCAGTATTTT.

This clonotype turned up a few times. J is TRBJ2-1 and V is TRBV2; 7 bases are shared with TRBD1. The CDR3 spans 16 residues. Germline-derived CDR1 and CDR2 are SNHLY and FYNNEI. Trimming took 5 bases from V and 0 from J; bases not matched to a gene: 7. Here the CDR3 DNA reads TGTGCCAGCAGTAGACCTGACAGGGACTCCTACAATGAGCAGTTCTTC. Translating it yields CASSRPDRDSYNEQFF.

This chain uses TRBV18 with TRBJ1-4; unclear D gene. Deletions cut 1 base from V and 0 bases from J, with 3 bases between. CDR1 is KGHSH, CDR2 LQKENI, per germline. The CDR3 is made up of 14 amino acids. The CDR3, as DNA: TGTGCCAGCTCACCACAGTCAACTAATGAAAAACTGTTTTTT. Amino acids: CASSPQSTNEKLFF. The variable domain in full, with the rest retrieved from reference TRBV18 and TRBJ1-4, is NAGVMQNPRHLVRRRGQEARLRCSPMKGHSHVYWYRQLPEEGLKFMVYLQKENIIDESGMPKERFSAEFPKEGPSILRIQQVVRGDSAAYFCASSPQSTNEKLFFGSGTQLSVL.